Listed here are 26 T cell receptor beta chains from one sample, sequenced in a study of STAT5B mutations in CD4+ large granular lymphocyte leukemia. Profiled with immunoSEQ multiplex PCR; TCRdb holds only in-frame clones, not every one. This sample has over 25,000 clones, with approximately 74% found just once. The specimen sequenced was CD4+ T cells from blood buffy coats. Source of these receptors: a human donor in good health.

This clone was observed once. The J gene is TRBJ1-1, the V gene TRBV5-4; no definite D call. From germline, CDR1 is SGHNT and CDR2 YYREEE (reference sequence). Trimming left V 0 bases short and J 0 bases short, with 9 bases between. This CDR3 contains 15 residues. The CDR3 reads CASSLAGTLNTEAFF. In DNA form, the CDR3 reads TGTGCCAGCAGCTTGGCCGGCACCTTGAACACTGAAGCTTTCTTT.

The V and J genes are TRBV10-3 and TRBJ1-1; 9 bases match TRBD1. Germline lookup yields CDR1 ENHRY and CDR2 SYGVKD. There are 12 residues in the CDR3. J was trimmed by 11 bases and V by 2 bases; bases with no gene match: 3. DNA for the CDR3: TGTGCCATCAGTGAGGGGACAGGGTTGGCTTTCTTT. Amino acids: CAISEGTGLAFF.

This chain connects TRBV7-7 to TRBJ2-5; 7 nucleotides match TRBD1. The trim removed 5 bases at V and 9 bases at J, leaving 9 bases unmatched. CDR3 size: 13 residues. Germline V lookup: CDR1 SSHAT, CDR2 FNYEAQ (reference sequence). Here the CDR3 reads CASSPSDGQAQYF. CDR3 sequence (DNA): TGTGCCAGCAGCCCATCGGACGGACAGGCCCAGTACTTC.

The CDR3 bases are TGTGCCAGTAAAATTGACAGGGTGGGTCAGCCCCAGCATTTT. It specifies CASKIDRVGQPQHF. The rearrangement uses TRBV19 and TRBJ1-5; 7 positions match TRBD1. Germline-derived CDR1 and CDR2 are LNHDA and SQIVND (reference sequence). CDR3 size: 14 residues. Trimming removed 7 bases from V and 6 bases from J; junction bases left unmatched: 9. The variable domain in full, completed from reference TRBV19 and TRBJ1-5, reads DGGITQSPKYLFRKEGQNVTLSCEQNLNHDAMYWYRQDPGQGLRLIYYSQIVNDFQKGDIAEGYSVSREKKESFPLTVTSAQKNPTAFYLCASKIDRVGQPQHFGDGTRLSIL.

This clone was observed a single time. The CDR3 sequence is CASRTQGYEQYF. The CDR3 DNA follows: TGTGCCAGCAGGACACAGGGGTACGAGCAGTACTTC. The chain is built from TRBV6-1 and TRBJ2-7; TRBD1 matches at 7 bases. CDR3 length equals 12 residues. Germline V gene sequence: CDR1 MNHNS, CDR2 SASEGT. The V segment lost 6 bases and the J segment 4 bases; nucleotides outside the gene matches: 3.

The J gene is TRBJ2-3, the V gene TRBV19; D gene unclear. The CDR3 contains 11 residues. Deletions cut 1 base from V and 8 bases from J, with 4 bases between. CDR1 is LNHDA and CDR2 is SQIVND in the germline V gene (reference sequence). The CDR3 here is CASSIGGTQYF. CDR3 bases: TGTGCCAGTAGTATAGGGGGTACGCAGTATTTT.

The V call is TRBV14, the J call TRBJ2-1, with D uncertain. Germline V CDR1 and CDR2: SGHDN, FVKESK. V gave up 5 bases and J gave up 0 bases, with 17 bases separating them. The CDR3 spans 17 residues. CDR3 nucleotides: TGTGCCAGCAGCTCACTCCACCTTCTTAGCTCCTACAATGAGCAGTTCTTC. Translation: CASSSLHLLSSYNEQFF.

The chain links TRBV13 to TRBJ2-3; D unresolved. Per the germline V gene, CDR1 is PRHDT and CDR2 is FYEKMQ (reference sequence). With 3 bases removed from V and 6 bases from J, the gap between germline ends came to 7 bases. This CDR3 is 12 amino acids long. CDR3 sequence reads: CASSFLADTQYF. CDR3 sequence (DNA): TGTGCCAGCAGCTTTCTGGCGGATACGCAGTATTTT.

The CDR3 DNA sequence: TGTGCCAGTAGTATCGGTACTTCTAACTATGGCTACACCTTC. Protein sequence: CASSIGTSNYGYTF. This chain joins TRBV19 and TRBJ1-2; no definite D call. Trimming pared 3 bases from V and 0 bases from J, leaving 8 bases between. Germline-derived CDR1 and CDR2 are LNHDA and SQIVND (reference sequence). The CDR3 spans 14 residues.

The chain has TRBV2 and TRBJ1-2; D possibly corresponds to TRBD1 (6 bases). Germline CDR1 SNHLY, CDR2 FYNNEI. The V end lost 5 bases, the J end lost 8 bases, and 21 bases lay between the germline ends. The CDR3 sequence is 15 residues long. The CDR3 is CASSPVWAGARGYTF. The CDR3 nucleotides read TGTGCCAGCAGTCCCGTCTGGGCAGGGGCTCGGGGCTACACCTTC.

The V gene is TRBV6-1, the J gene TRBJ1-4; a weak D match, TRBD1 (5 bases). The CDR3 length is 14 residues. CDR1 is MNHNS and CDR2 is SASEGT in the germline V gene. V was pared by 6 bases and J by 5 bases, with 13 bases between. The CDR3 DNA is TGTGCCAGCAGCCCCGGATGGACAAATGAAAAACTGTTTTTT. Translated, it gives CASSPGWTNEKLFF.

CDR3 amino acids: CASSPEWGVYGYTF. The CDR3 bases are TGTGCCAGCAGCCCCGAGTGGGGCGTGTATGGCTACACCTTC. The chain combines TRBV7-2 with TRBJ1-2; D is possibly TRBD1 (5 bases). CDR3 size: 14 residues. V lost 5 bases and J 5 bases, leaving 15 bases between the germline ends. Per the germline V gene, CDR1 is SGHTA and CDR2 is FQGNSA. Together with reference TRBV7-2 and TRBJ1-2, the CDR3 gives the full variable domain: GAGVSQSPSNKVTEKGKDVELRCDPISGHTALYWYRQSLGQGLEFLIYFQGNSAPDKSGLPSDRFSAERTGGSVSTLTIQRTQQEDSAVYLCASSPEWGVYGYTFGSGTRLTVV.

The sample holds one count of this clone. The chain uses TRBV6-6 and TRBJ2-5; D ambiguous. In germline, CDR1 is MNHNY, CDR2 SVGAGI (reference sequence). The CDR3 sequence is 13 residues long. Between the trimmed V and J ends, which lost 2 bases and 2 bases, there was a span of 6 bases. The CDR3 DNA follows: TGTGCCAGCAGTTACGATCCTCAAGAGACCCAGTACTTC. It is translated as CASSYDPQETQYF.

CDR3 protein: CASRPLTQETQYF. CDR3 in DNA: TGTGCCAGCAGGCCCCTTACTCAAGAGACCCAGTACTTC. This chain links TRBV2 with TRBJ2-5; D ambiguous. The CDR3 runs to 13 residues. Germline CDR1 and CDR2: SNHLY and FYNNEI. Trimming cost V 6 bases and J 2 bases, with 10 bases left between them.

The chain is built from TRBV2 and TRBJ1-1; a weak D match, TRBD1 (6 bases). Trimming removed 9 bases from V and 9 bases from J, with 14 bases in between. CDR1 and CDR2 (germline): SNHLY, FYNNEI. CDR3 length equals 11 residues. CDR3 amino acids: CASNQGRKAFF. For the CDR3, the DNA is TGTGCCAGTAACCAGGGGAGGAAAGCTTTCTTT. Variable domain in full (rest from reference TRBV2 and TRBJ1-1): EPEVTQTPSHQVTQMGQEVILRCVPISNHLYFYWYRQILGQKVEFLVSFYNNEISEKSEIFDDQFSVERPDGSNFTLKIRSTKLEDSAMYFCASNQGRKAFFGQGTRLTVV.

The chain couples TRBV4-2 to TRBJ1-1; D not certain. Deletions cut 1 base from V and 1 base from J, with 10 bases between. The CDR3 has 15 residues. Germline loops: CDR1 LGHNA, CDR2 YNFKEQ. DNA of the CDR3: TGTGCCAGCAGCCAAGTAATTCGGGGGAACACTGAAGCTTTCTTT. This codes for CASSQVIRGNTEAFF.

The CDR3 region is CASSLDGGGYRPQHF. CDR3 nucleotide sequence: TGTGCCAGCAGCTTAGATGGGGGGGGGTATCGGCCCCAGCATTTT. This chain connects TRBV11-2 to TRBJ1-5; TRBD1 might be the D (5 bases). CDR3 length: 15 residues. In germline, CDR1 is SGHAT, CDR2 FQNNGV. Trimming pared 0 bases from V and 9 bases from J, leaving 15 bases between.

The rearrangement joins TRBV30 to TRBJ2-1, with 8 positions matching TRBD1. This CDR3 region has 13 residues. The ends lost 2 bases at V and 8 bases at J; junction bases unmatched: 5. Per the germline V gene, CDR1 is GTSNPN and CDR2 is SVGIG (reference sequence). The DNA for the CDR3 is TGTGCCTGGAGTTTGACAGGGGCCCATGAGCAGTTCTTC. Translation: CAWSLTGAHEQFF.

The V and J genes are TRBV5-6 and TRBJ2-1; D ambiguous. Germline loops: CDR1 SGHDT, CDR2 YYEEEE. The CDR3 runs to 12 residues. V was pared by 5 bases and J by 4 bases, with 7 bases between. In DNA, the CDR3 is TGTGCCAGCAGGGTCCAGTACAATGAGCAGTTCTTC. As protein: CASRVQYNEQFF.

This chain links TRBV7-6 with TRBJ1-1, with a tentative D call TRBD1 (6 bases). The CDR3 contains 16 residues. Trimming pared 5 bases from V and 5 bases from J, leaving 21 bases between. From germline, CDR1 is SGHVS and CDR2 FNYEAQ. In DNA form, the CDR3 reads TGTGCCAGCAGCCCCCGGACAAGGGTCCAGGGGACTGAAGCTTTCTTT. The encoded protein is CASSPRTRVQGTEAFF.

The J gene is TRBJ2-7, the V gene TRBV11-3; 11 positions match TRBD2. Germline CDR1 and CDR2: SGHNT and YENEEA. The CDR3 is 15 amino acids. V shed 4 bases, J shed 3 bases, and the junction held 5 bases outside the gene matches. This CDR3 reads CASSSRLAGLYEQYF. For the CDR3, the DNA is TGTGCCAGCAGCTCAAGACTAGCGGGGCTCTACGAGCAGTACTTC.

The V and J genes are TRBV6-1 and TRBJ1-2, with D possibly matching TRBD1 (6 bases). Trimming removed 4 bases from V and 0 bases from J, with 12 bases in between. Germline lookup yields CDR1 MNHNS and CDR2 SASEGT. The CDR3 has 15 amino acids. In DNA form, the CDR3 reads TGTGCCAGCAGTGCAGACAGGTCGGCTAACTATGGCTACACCTTC. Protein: CASSADRSANYGYTF.

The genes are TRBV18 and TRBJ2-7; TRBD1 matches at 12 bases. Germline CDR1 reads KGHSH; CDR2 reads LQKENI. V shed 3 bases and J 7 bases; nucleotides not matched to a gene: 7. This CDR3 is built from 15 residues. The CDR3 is CASSPPGQGAREQYF. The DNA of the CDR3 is TGTGCCAGCTCACCCCCGGGACAGGGGGCGAGGGAGCAGTACTTC.

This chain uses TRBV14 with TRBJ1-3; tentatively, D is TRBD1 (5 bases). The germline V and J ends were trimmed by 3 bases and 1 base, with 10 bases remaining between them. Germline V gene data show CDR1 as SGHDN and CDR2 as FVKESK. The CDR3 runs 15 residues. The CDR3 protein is CASSHGGWSGNTIYF. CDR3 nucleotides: TGTGCCAGCAGCCATGGGGGTTGGTCTGGAAACACCATATATTTT. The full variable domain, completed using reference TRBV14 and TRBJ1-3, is EAGVTQFPSHSVIEKGQTVTLRCDPISGHDNLYWYRRVMGKEIKFLLHFVKESKQDESGMPNNRFLAERTGGTYSTLKVQPAELEDSGVYFCASSHGGWSGNTIYFGEGSWLTVV.

The CDR3 is CASSRSIGTGTEAFF. DNA of the CDR3: TGTGCCAGCAGTCGTAGTATAGGGACGGGGACTGAAGCTTTCTTT. The chain uses TRBV9 and TRBJ1-1, with D tentatively TRBD1 (5 bases). The V end was cut by 5 bases, the J end by 5 bases, with 19 bases between. The CDR3 has 15 residues. Germline V gene sequence: CDR1 SGDLS, CDR2 YYNGEE.

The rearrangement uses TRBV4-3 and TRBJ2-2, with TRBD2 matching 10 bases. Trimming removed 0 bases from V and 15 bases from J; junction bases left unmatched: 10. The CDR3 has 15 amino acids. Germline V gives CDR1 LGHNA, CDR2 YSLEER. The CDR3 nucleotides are TGCGCCAGCAGCCAAGATTACGCTAGCGGGAGAATCATGTTTTTT. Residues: CASSQDYASGRIMFF.